These 25 T cell receptor beta chains share one sample of origin, sequenced in a study of blood T cell repertoires in COVID-19. Sequencing was performed with immunoSEQ multiplex PCR; in TCRdb, only in-frame clones are kept and a portion is missing. There are roughly 52,000 clones in the sample; approximately 80% occur only once, and roughly 5.9% lies in the top ten. Input material: peripheral blood. The receptors here all came from a human donor in a cohort sampled during active or convalescent COVID-19.

V and J are TRBV5-6 and TRBJ1-2; 7 bases match TRBD1. Germline-derived CDR1 and CDR2 are SGHDT and YYEEEE. The CDR3 extends over 14 amino acids. The J segment lost 0 bases and the V segment lost 5 bases, leaving 4 bases of the junction unmatched. CDR3 nucleotides: TGTGCCAGCAGTTACGACAGGGCTAACTATGGCTACACCTTC. Its protein product is CASSYDRANYGYTF.

V is TRBV6-5 and J is TRBJ2-5, with TRBD1 matching over 9 bases. CDR3 length: 12 amino acids. CDR1 MNHEY and CDR2 SVGAGI come from the germline V gene. Trimming took 6 bases from V and 6 from J; bases not matched to a gene: 2. The CDR3 is CASRGTGKTQYF. The CDR3 region has the DNA TGTGCCAGCAGGGGGACAGGGAAGACCCAGTACTTC.

The J gene is TRBJ1-2, the V gene TRBV4-3, with D possibly TRBD1 on 6 matching bases. The CDR3 runs 14 residues. Trimming took off 1 base at V and 5 bases at J, with 11 bases between the two ends. Germline CDR1 reads LGHNA; CDR2 reads YSLEER. The CDR3 bases are TGCGCCAGCAGCCAAGGGGCAGGGGCATATGGCTACACCTTC. This sequence encodes CASSQGAGAYGYTF.

This clone appeared a single time. The chain is built from TRBV7-9 and TRBJ2-1; TRBD2 matches 9 bases. The CDR3 sequence is 16 residues long. Per germline, CDR1 SEHNR and CDR2 FQNEAQ (reference sequence). The trim removed 4 bases at V and 8 bases at J, leaving 12 bases unmatched. The CDR3 region has the DNA TGTGCCAGCAGCTCCTCCGCGGGGGGGTCATCGGATGAGCAGTTCTTC. Encoded protein: CASSSSAGGSSDEQFF.

This clone occurred a few times. V usage is TRBV10-2 and J usage is TRBJ1-2; D might be TRBD1 (6 bases). Germline V gives CDR1 WSHSY, CDR2 SAAADI. V lost 3 bases and J lost 5, with 10 bases in between. The CDR3 is made up of 13 amino acids. DNA for the CDR3: TGCGCCAGCAGTGACAGGGGCGGATATGGCTACACCTTC. It translates to CASSDRGGYGYTF.

This chain joins TRBV6-5 and TRBJ2-7, with 8 positions matching TRBD2. The V segment lost 4 bases and the J segment 9 bases; nucleotides outside the gene matches: 5. The germline gives CDR1 MNHEY, CDR2 SVGAGI. CDR3 length: 12 residues. CDR3 sequence (DNA): TGTGCCAGCAGTTCGGGGGGGGGCGGGCAGTACTTC. Translated, it gives CASSSGGGGQYF.

The sample holds a few counts of this clone. The chain is built from TRBV27 and TRBJ1-6; TRBD1 aligns across 9 bases. V dropped 5 bases and J dropped 6; count of bases not matched to a gene: 5. The germline V gene has CDR1 MNHEY and CDR2 SMNVEV (reference sequence). This CDR3 comprises 15 residues. This chain's CDR3 is CASSGWGQGNSPLHF. The CDR3 DNA reads TGTGCCAGCAGTGGATGGGGACAGGGTAATTCACCCCTCCACTTT.

The V and J genes are TRBV18 and TRBJ1-2, with TRBD1 as a possible D gene (6 bases). Germline assignment: CDR1 KGHSH and CDR2 LQKENI. The CDR3 is 14 residues long. The ends were cut back, 6 bases at V and 2 bases at J, with 13 bases in the middle. For the CDR3, the DNA is TGTGCCAGCTCGGACGGACAGCTAAACTATGGCTACACCTTC. Protein: CASSDGQLNYGYTF. The full variable domain, its missing parts supplied by reference TRBV18 and TRBJ1-2, is NAGVMQNPRHLVRRRGQEARLRCSPMKGHSHVYWYRQLPEEGLKFMVYLQKENIIDESGMPKERFSAEFPKEGPSILRIQQVVRGDSAAYFCASSDGQLNYGYTFGSGTRLTVV.

V and J are TRBV18 and TRBJ2-7, with 10 bases matching TRBD1. V shed 3 bases, J shed 5 bases, and the junction held 7 bases outside the gene matches. The CDR3 extends over 15 amino acids. The germline V gene has CDR1 KGHSH and CDR2 LQKENI. CDR3 coding DNA: TGTGCCAGCTCACCTATGACAGGGGGCTGGGACGAGCAGTACTTC. It codes for CASSPMTGGWDEQYF.

This clone was found a few times. The chain uses TRBV10-3 and TRBJ2-5; TRBD1 aligns across 7 bases. The J segment lost 4 bases and the V segment lost 0 bases, leaving 5 bases of the junction unmatched. Germline V CDR1 and CDR2: ENHRY, SYGVKD. CDR3 length equals 15 residues. CDR3 in amino acids: CAISESSTGRETQYF. As DNA, the CDR3 is TGTGCCATCAGTGAGTCGTCGACAGGGCGAGAGACCCAGTACTTC.

This chain connects TRBV30 to TRBJ1-6; 11 positions match TRBD1. CDR3 length equals 14 residues. V shed 5 bases and J 6 bases; nucleotides not matched to a gene: 3. Per the germline V gene, CDR1 is GTSNPN and CDR2 is SVGIG (reference sequence). Here the CDR3 reads CAWCGTGGNSPLHF. CDR3 coding DNA: TGTGCCTGGTGCGGGACAGGGGGTAATTCACCCCTCCACTTT.

The chain couples TRBV6-4 to TRBJ1-2; 10 nucleotides align to TRBD1. Germline trimming cut 2 bases from V and 7 bases from J; bases unmatched to any gene: 7. CDR3 length equals 15 residues. Germline V gene data show CDR1 as MRHNA and CDR2 as SNTAGT. This CDR3 is CASSDGQGDTAGYTF. The CDR3 DNA reads as TGTGCCAGCAGTGACGGACAGGGGGACACGGCTGGCTACACCTTC.

The rearrangement links TRBV9 to TRBJ2-3; the match to TRBD2 covers 9 bases. The CDR3 has 16 residues. The J segment lost 3 bases and the V segment lost 0 bases, leaving 5 bases of the junction unmatched. Germline V lookup: CDR1 SGDLS, CDR2 YYNGEE. The CDR3 nucleotides are TGTGCCAGCAGCGTAGCCCCAGCGGGGGGAACAGATACGCAGTATTTT. Its translation is CASSVAPAGGTDTQYF.

The sample holds one count of this clone. The CDR3 loop reads CAIRTGTPNKETQYF. The CDR3 DNA reads TGTGCCATCAGAACGGGGACACCTAATAAAGAGACCCAGTACTTC. The gene calls are TRBV10-3 and TRBJ2-5; D might be TRBD1 (6 bases). CDR3 size: 15 residues. Germline CDR1 and CDR2: ENHRY and SYGVKD. Trimming shortened V by 6 bases and J by 3 bases, and 17 bases separated the two germline ends.

The CDR3 DNA reads TGTGCCAGCAGCTTGGGAGGACTGCTGCAGTATTTT. Translating it yields CASSLGGLLQYF. The chain has TRBV7-9 and TRBJ2-3; TRBD2 might be the D (6 bases). The ends were cut back, 3 bases at V and 11 bases at J, with 12 bases in the middle. CDR3 length: 12 residues. Germline V CDR1 and CDR2: SEHNR, FQNEAQ (reference sequence).

The chain joins TRBV6-2 or TRBV6-3 to TRBJ1-3; D may be TRBD1 (6 bases). The CDR3 is 17 residues long. The germline gives CDR1 MNHEY, CDR2 SVGEGT. Deletions cut 3 bases from V and 0 bases from J, with 15 bases between. CDR3 region: CASSYTLRQASGNTIYF. DNA of the CDR3: TGTGCCAGCAGTTATACACTTCGACAGGCCTCTGGAAACACCATATATTTT.

The chain carries TRBV7-2 and TRBJ1-5, with a weak D call TRBD1 (5 bases). Trimming took off 5 bases at V and 9 bases at J, with 11 bases between the two ends. This CDR3 spans 12 amino acids. Germline V CDR1 and CDR2: SGHTA, FQGNSA. In DNA, the CDR3 is TGTGCCAGCAGCCTGGACCAGGGGCCCCAGCATTTT. Translating gives CASSLDQGPQHF.

The chain recombines TRBV7-2 with TRBJ2-7; 16 bases match TRBD2. Germline lookup yields CDR1 SGHTA and CDR2 FQGNSA. The CDR3 is 16 residues long. The V and J ends lost 4 bases and 7 bases, in that order; junction bases with no gene match: 7. CDR3 DNA: TGTGCCAGCAGCTCCGGGACTAGCGGGGGGGCGAGAGAGCAGTACTTC. This encodes CASSSGTSGGAREQYF.

This chain uses TRBV23-1 with TRBJ1-5; D call uncertain. TRBV23-1 is noted as an ORF with a role that remains uncertain. V shed 0 bases and J shed 7 bases, with 13 bases lying between them. The CDR3 loop spans 15 amino acids. CDR3 sequence: CASSQSPGIKQPQHF. In DNA form, the CDR3 reads TGCGCCAGCAGTCAATCCCCGGGGATAAAGCAGCCCCAGCATTTT.

The chain joins TRBV19 to TRBJ2-1; 10 bases line up with TRBD1. CDR1 and CDR2 from the germline V gene are LNHDA and SQIVND (reference sequence). J was trimmed by 2 bases and V by 3 bases; bases with no gene match: 4. The CDR3 extends over 16 amino acids. CDR3 sequence reads: CASSISGTGAYNEQFF. Here the CDR3 DNA reads TGTGCCAGTAGTATTTCCGGGACAGGGGCCTACAATGAGCAGTTCTTC.

V is TRBV9 and J is TRBJ1-2; the match to TRBD1 covers 9 bases. The J segment lost 8 bases and the V segment lost 3 bases, leaving 11 bases of the junction unmatched. Germline V lookup: CDR1 SGDLS, CDR2 YYNGEE. This CDR3 comprises 15 residues. This chain's CDR3 is CASSAPGQGERGYTF. The CDR3 nucleotides are TGTGCCAGCAGCGCCCCGGGACAGGGCGAGAGGGGCTACACCTTC.

The rearrangement joins TRBV4-1 to TRBJ2-3; possible D gene TRBD1, 5 bases. Looked up from germline, CDR1 is MGHRA and CDR2 is YSYEKL. The ends were cut back, 4 bases at V and 1 base at J, with 9 bases in the middle. This CDR3 is 14 amino acids long. The DNA for the CDR3 is TGCGCCAGCAGCCGCATCAGGGGCACAGATACGCAGTATTTT. Protein: CASSRIRGTDTQYF.

CDR3 region: CASSQWTGMSGYTF. The CDR3 nucleotides read TGTGCCAGCAGCCAATGGACAGGGATGAGTGGCTACACCTTC. The chain couples TRBV4-2 to TRBJ1-2, with 8 nucleotides matching TRBD1. V lost 2 bases to trimming and J lost 7 bases; unmatched junction nucleotides: 6. Germline lookup yields CDR1 LGHNA and CDR2 YNFKEQ. The CDR3 totals 14 residues.

This chain links TRBV18 with TRBJ1-4; no definite D call. CDR1 and CDR2 (germline): KGHSH, LQKENI. Trimming took 4 bases from V and 0 from J, leaving 3 bases between them. CDR3 length: 13 amino acids. CDR3 nucleotides: TGTGCCAGCTCACTAGCAACTAATGAAAAACTGTTTTTT. This encodes CASSLATNEKLFF.

CDR3 in DNA: TGCGCCAGCAGCCAAGCTTTATTTGGATTTCAGGCCCATTCACCCCTCCACTTT. Amino acid sequence: CASSQALFGFQAHSPLHF. V usage is TRBV4-1 and J usage is TRBJ1-6; D is undetermined. Germline loops: CDR1 MGHRA, CDR2 YSYEKL. Trimming took off 1 base at V and 8 bases at J, with 21 bases between the two ends. This CDR3 has 18 residues.